This T cell receptor beta chain came from a study of shared clonotypes between healthy human individuals. The overall study: Three CD4 naive, three CD4 memory, two CD8 naive and one CD8 memory plate were used per donor. Notes on the study in general: Depth of sequencing was expected to influence donor clonotype sharing. On the whole, naive subsets had larger estimated richness than memory subsets had.

This CDR3 region has 13 residues. Trimming removed 5 bases from V and 5 bases from J; junction bases left unmatched: 7. Germline V lookup: CDR1 SQVTM, CDR2 ANQGSEA. Several immunoSEQ plates held equal portions of the genomic DNA taken from each subset. Measured with immunoSEQ multiplex PCR; TCRdb has only the in-frame clones, and not every one. The table shows 2,500,000 or so clones, with roughly 92% occurring only once. With regard to this clone: Its antigen is not known.

Sequencing input: naive CD4+ T cells sorted from blood. Subset in this sample: CD45RA+ positively selected. The V and J genes are TRBV29-1 and TRBJ2-5; the match to TRBD1 covers 8 bases. The TCR was taken from a man between 18 and 35 years old in good health. The CDR3 is CSVQGQGGETQYF. The CDR3, as DNA: TGCAGCGTTCAAGGACAGGGCGGCGAGACCCAGTACTTC.